The next 16 T cell receptor beta chains were all read from a single sample in a study of blood T cells in healthy people across ages. A sample-barcoded 5' primer and a J-beta primer mix were used in a second PCR of roughly 7 to 12 cycles. Each CDR3 protein gets one entry after TCRdb re-called the 5' RACE reads with MiXCR. This table has 1.5 million to 2 million distinct CDR3 sequences, 25% to 30% appearing once. The source material was blood. These receptor sequences come from a woman in her twenties or thirties in good health.

A note on this clonotype: One base away lies a much larger clone, so this may be a sequencing read error. The rearrangement uses TRBV9 and TRBJ2-5; weak D call: TRBD1 (6 bases). The ends were cut back, 7 bases at V and 4 bases at J, with 20 bases in the middle. The length of the CDR3 is 15 residues. Looked up from germline, CDR1 is SGDLS and CDR2 is YYNGEE. CDR3 bases: TGTGCCAGCGGCATAAACACAGGGTCTGGAGAGACCCAGTACTTC. Amino acids: CASGINTGSGETQYF. The whole variable domain, remainder taken from reference TRBV9 and TRBJ2-5, is DSGVTQTPKHLITATGQRVTLRCSPRSGDLSVYWYQQSLDQGLQFLIQYYNGEERAKGNILERFSAQQFPDLHSELNLSSLELGDSALYFCASGINTGSGETQYFGPGTRLLVL.

Ten or more counts support this clonotype. V usage is TRBV7-9 and J usage is TRBJ2-4; D is ambiguous. This CDR3 is built from 12 residues. Per germline, CDR1 SEHNR and CDR2 FQNEAQ (reference sequence). V was cut by 4 bases and J by 8 bases, with 9 bases left in between. CDR3 in amino acids: CASSSPEDIQYF. The DNA of the CDR3 is TGTGCCAGCAGCTCCCCGGAAGACATTCAGTACTTC.

This clonotype was seen a few times. The chain links TRBV9 to TRBJ2-6; 8 bases match TRBD1. This CDR3 contains 18 residues. J lost 0 bases, V lost 0 bases, and 5 bases had no gene match. The germline V gene encodes CDR1 SGDLS and CDR2 YYNGEE. CDR3: CASSVEQGADSGANVLTF. The CDR3 DNA reads TGTGCCAGCAGCGTAGAGCAGGGGGCAGACTCTGGGGCCAACGTCCTGACTTTC.

This clonotype was counted between two and nine times. This chain connects TRBV6-2 or TRBV6-3 to TRBJ1-5; D is ambiguous. From germline, CDR1 is MNHEY and CDR2 SVGEGT. The CDR3 is made up of 11 amino acids. Trimming removed 2 bases from V and 10 bases from J, with 6 bases in between. The CDR3 DNA reads TGTGCCAGCAGTTACGCGGGCCCCCAGCATTTT. This codes for CASSYAGPQHF.

About this clonotype: A much bigger clone sits one base away, suggesting this may be a read error. This chain connects TRBV6-5 to TRBJ1-6; 7 nucleotides agree with TRBD1. This CDR3 has 14 residues. Germline lookup yields CDR1 MNHEY and CDR2 SVGAGI. Trimming at V came to 6 bases and at J to 8 bases, leaving 7 bases not matched to a gene. In DNA form, the CDR3 reads TGTGCCAGCAGGCCCGACAGGGCCTATTCACCCCTCCACTTT. It codes for CASRPDRAYSPLHF.

On this clonotype itself: This sequence may be a read error, since a much larger clone differs from it by one base. The chain recombines TRBV29-1 with TRBJ2-7, with D unresolved. CDR3 length equals 16 residues. V lost 0 bases, J lost 0 bases, and 15 bases lay in between. CDR1 SQVTM and CDR2 ANQGSEA come from the germline V gene. The CDR3 region has the DNA TGCAGCGTTGAAGACACGAGTCAGGAACCCTCCTACGAGCAGTACTTC. Its protein is CSVEDTSQEPSYEQYF.

This clonotype was found many times. The rearrangement links TRBV28 to TRBJ2-7; 15 bases map to TRBD2. Unmatched junction bases numbered 6, after V lost 6 bases and J lost 3 bases. Germline assignment: CDR1 MDHEN and CDR2 SYDVKM. CDR3 length equals 16 residues. The CDR3 DNA is TGTGCCAGCAGCCGAAGGGGACTAGCGGGGGGCTACGAGCAGTACTTC. It is translated as CASSRRGLAGGYEQYF.

This clonotype was seen only a few times. This chain's CDR3 is CASSHLWDNEQFF. CDR3 nucleotide sequence: TGTGCCAGCAGCCACCTTTGGGACAATGAGCAGTTCTTC. The V gene is TRBV3-1, the J gene TRBJ2-1; D unresolved. V was clipped by 3 bases and J by 5 bases, with 8 bases between them. CDR1 is LGHDT, CDR2 YNNKEL, per germline (reference sequence). The CDR3 spans 13 residues.

This clonotype came up many times. The chain links TRBV12-3 or TRBV12-4 to TRBJ2-1, with D possibly TRBD2 on 5 matching bases. This CDR3 region has 14 residues. V was shortened by 5 bases and J by 10 bases, with 18 bases between the two germline ends. This CDR3 is CASSPSAFRGEQFF. CDR3 bases: TGTGCCAGCAGTCCCTCGGCTTTTCGAGGGGAGCAGTTCTTC.

The V call is TRBV5-6, the J call TRBJ1-4, with unresolved D. The germline V and J ends were trimmed by 4 bases and 0 bases, with 10 bases remaining between them. CDR1 and CDR2 (germline): SGHDT, YYEEEE. The CDR3 covers 15 residues. DNA for the CDR3: TGTGCCAGCAGCCTGTACGGTTCAACTAATGAAAAACTGTTTTTT. Translated, it gives CASSLYGSTNEKLFF.

The rearrangement joins TRBV7-2 to TRBJ2-3, with TRBD2 matching 7 bases. Germline loops: CDR1 SGHTA, CDR2 FQGNSA. V lost 5 bases, J lost 4 bases, and 9 bases stayed unmatched. The CDR3 runs to 15 residues. Here the CDR3 reads CASSPERGRADTQYF. CDR3 sequence (DNA): TGTGCCAGCAGCCCCGAGCGGGGCAGGGCAGATACGCAGTATTTT.

This clonotype was seen only a few times. CDR3 in amino acids: CSATQGGNTEAFF. The DNA of the CDR3 is TGCAGCGCTACACAGGGAGGGAACACTGAAGCTTTCTTT. V usage is TRBV29-1 and J usage is TRBJ1-1, with D possibly TRBD1 on 6 matching bases. The germline V gene encodes CDR1 SQVTM and CDR2 ANQGSEA. Trimming removed 7 bases at V and 1 base at J, with 13 bases between. CDR3 size: 13 residues.

This clonotype came up a few times. The J gene is TRBJ2-5, the V gene TRBV2; the D gene is possibly TRBD1 (6 bases). CDR1 is SNHLY and CDR2 is FYNNEI in the germline V gene. V gave up 6 bases and J gave up 2 bases, with 13 bases separating them. This CDR3 has 14 residues. The CDR3 region is CASRVDRGQETQYF. CDR3 bases: TGTGCCAGCAGAGTGGACAGAGGGCAAGAGACCCAGTACTTC.

J is TRBJ2-5 and V is TRBV2; 8 bases agree with TRBD2. Germline values: CDR1 SNHLY, CDR2 FYNNEI. This CDR3 contains 14 residues. V gave up 7 bases and J gave up 7 bases; unmatched junction bases: 11. CDR3 amino acids: CASIELSGVVTQYF. DNA for the CDR3: TGTGCCAGCATCGAACTTAGCGGGGTTGTGACCCAGTACTTC.

Only a few counts were recorded for this clonotype. The chain recombines TRBV11-2 with TRBJ2-5; 8 bases match TRBD2. In germline, CDR1 is SGHAT, CDR2 FQNNGV. J was trimmed by 0 bases and V by 4 bases; bases with no gene match: 4. The CDR3 has 15 amino acids. The CDR3 here is CASSSAGADQETQYF. The CDR3 DNA is TGTGCCAGCAGCTCAGCGGGGGCCGACCAAGAGACCCAGTACTTC.

The rearrangement joins TRBV2 to TRBJ2-3; D uncertain. V lost 3 bases to trimming and J lost 1 base, with 8 bases between them. CDR3 length equals 14 residues. Germline loops: CDR1 SNHLY, CDR2 FYNNEI. The CDR3 nucleotides are TGTGCCAGCAGTGACGGGTCAGGCACAGATACGCAGTATTTT. This translates into CASSDGSGTDTQYF.